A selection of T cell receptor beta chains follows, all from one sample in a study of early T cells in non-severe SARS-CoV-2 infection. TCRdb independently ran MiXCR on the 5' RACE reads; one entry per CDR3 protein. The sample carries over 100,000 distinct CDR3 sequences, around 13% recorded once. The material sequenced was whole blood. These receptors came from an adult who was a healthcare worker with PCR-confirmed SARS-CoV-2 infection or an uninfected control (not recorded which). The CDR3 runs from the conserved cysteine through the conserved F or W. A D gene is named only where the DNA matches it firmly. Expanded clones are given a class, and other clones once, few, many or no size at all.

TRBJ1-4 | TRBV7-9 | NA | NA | CASSLGTGTNGEKLFF | TGTGCCAGCAGCTTAGGTACCGGGACAAATGGCGAAAAACTGTTTTTT
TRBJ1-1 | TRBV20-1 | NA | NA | CSVNLENTEAFF | TGCAGTGTAAACCTTGAGAACACTGAAGCTTTCTTT
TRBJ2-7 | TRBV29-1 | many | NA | CSVLHGDEQYF | TGCAGCGTTCTACATGGGGACGAGCAGTACTTC
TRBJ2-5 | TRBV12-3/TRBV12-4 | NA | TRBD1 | CASSGQEETQYF | TGTGCCAGCAGTGGACAGGAAGAGACCCAGTACTTC
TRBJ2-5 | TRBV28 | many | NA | CASSPTGGWTQYF | TGTGCCAGCAGTCCGACTGGAGGCTGGACCCAGTACTTC
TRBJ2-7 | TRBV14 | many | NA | CASSQRRGGEQYF | TGTGCCAGCAGCCAACGTCGAGGGGGCGAGCAGTACTTC
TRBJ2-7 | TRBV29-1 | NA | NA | CSGAGANEQYF | TGCAGCGGGGCTGGGGCTAACGAGCAGTACTTC
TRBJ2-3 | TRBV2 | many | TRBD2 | CASRRGRPPQDTQYF | TGTGCCAGCAGGCGCGGGAGGCCCCCACAAGATACGCAGTATTTT
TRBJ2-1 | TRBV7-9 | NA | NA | CASSGAPEQFF | TGTGCCAGCAGTGGCGCCCCCGAGCAGTTCTTC
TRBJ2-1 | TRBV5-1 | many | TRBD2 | CASSLIREGPGEQFF | TGCGCCAGCAGCTTGATCCGGGAGGGCCCCGGTGAGCAGTTCTTC
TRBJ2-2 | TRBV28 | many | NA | CASSLGGQNTGELFF | TGTGCCAGCAGTCTGGGAGGCCAGAACACCGGGGAGCTGTTTTTT
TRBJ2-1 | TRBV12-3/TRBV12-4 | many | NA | CASSFRADEQFF | TGTGCCAGCAGTTTCCGAGCGGATGAGCAGTTCTTC
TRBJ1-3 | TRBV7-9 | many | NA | CASSPRREVGNTIYF | TGTGCCAGCAGCCCCCGTCGTGAAGTCGGAAACACCATATATTTT
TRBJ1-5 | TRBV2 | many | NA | CASTKLSNQPQHF | TGTGCCAGCACGAAACTTAGCAATCAGCCCCAGCATTTT
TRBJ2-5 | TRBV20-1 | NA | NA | CSAWRAQETQYF | TGCAGTGCCTGGCGGGCTCAAGAGACCCAGTACTTC
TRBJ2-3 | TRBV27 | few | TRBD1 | CASSLRQGTDTQYF | TGTGCCAGCAGTTTGCGACAGGGAACAGATACGCAGTATTTT
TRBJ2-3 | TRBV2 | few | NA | CASSEERGSTDTQYF | TGTGCCAGCAGTGAAGAAAGGGGGTCCACAGATACGCAGTATTTT
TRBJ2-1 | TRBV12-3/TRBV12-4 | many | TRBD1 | CASVLGGLRFNEQFF | TGTGCCTCGGTCCTAGGGGGCTTAAGGTTCAATGAGCAGTTCTTC
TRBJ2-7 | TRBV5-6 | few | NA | CASSVDMPYEQYF | TGTGCCAGCAGCGTGGACATGCCCTACGAGCAGTACTTC
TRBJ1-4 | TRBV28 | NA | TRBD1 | CASSPDRVLNEKLFF | TGTGCCAGCAGTCCAGACAGGGTTCTTAATGAAAAACTGTTTTTT